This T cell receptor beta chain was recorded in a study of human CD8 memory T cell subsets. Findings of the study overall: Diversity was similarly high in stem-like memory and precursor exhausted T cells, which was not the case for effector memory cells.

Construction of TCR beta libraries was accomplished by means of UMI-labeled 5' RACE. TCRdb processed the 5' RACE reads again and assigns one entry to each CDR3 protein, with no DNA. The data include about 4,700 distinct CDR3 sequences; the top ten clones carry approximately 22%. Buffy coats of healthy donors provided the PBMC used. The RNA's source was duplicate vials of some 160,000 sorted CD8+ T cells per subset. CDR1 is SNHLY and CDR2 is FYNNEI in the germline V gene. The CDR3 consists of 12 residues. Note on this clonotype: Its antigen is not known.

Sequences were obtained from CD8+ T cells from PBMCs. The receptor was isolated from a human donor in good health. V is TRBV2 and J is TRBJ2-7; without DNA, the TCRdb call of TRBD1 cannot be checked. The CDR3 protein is CPSRNQGVEQYF.